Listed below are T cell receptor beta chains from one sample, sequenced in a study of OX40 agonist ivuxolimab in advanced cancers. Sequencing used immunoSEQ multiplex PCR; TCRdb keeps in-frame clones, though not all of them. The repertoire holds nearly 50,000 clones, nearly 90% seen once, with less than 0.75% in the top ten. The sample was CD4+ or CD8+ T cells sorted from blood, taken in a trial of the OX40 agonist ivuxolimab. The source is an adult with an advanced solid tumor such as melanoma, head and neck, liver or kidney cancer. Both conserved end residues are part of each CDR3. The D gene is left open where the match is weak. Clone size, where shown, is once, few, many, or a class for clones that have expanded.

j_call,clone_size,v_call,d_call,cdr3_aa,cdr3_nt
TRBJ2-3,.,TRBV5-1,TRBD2,CASSLELAGTYTQYF,TGCGCCAGCAGCTTGGAACTAGCGGGTACTTATACGCAGTATTTT
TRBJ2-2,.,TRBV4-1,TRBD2,CASSQELAGVTGELFF,TGCGCCAGCAGCCAAGAGTTAGCGGGAGTAACCGGGGAGCTGTTTTTT
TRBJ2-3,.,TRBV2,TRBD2,CASSAGAHPDTDTQYF,TGTGCCAGCAGCGCGGGAGCTCACCCAGACACAGATACGCAGTATTTT
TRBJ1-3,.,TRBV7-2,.,CASSLVSGNTIYF,TGTGCCAGCAGCTTAGTCTCTGGAAACACCATATATTTT
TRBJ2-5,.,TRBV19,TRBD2,CASSATSGMEETQYF,TGTGCCAGTAGTGCGACTAGCGGGATGGAGGAGACCCAGTACTTC
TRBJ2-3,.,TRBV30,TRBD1,CAWRKQGITDTQYF,TGTGCCTGGAGGAAACAGGGGATTACAGATACGCAGTATTTT
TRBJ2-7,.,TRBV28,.,CASIPPGPAREQYF,TGTGCCAGCATACCCCCCGGCCCCGCTCGGGAGCAGTACTTC
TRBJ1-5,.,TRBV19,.,CASSIVQGLPSNQPQHF,TGTGCCAGTAGTATAGTGCAAGGCTTACCTAGCAATCAGCCCCAGCATTTT
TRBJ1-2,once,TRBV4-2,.,CASSQGPGQAWEGYTF,TGTGCCAGCAGCCAAGGTCCCGGACAAGCGTGGGAAGGCTACACCTTC
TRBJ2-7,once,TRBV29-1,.,CSVSQGGNYEQYF,TGCAGCGTTTCGCAGGGGGGGAACTACGAGCAGTACTTC
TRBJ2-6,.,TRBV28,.,CATHGTPISGANVLTF,TGTGCCACCCACGGGACACCGATCTCTGGGGCCAACGTCCTGACTTTC
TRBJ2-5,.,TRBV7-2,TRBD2,CASSPPAGGPRETQYF,TGTGCCAGCAGCCCCCCGGCGGGAGGGCCGAGAGAGACCCAGTACTTC
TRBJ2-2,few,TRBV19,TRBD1,CASTRGLAINTGELFF,TGTGCCAGTACCAGGGGGCTAGCGATCAACACCGGGGAGCTGTTTTTT
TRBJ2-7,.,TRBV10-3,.,CAIGGGGRSEQYF,TGTGCCATCGGGGGGGGCGGGAGATCCGAGCAGTACTTC
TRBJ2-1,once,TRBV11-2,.,CASSLEIGDEQFF,TGTGCCAGCAGCTTAGAGATCGGGGACGAGCAGTTCTTC
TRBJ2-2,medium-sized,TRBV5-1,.,CASSLTGNTGELFF,TGCGCCAGCAGCTTGACAGGGAATACCGGGGAGCTGTTTTTT
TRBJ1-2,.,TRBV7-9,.,CASSTAGRDGYGYTF,TGTGCCAGCAGCACCGCTGGCAGGGACGGCTATGGCTACACCTTC
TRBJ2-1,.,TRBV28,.,CASSLQGTSYNEQFF,TGTGCCAGCAGTTTGCAGGGTACGTCCTACAATGAGCAGTTCTTC
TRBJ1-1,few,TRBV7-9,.,CASSLGKNTEAFF,TGTGCCAGCAGCTTAGGGAAGAACACTGAAGCTTTCTTT
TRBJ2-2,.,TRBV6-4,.,CASSDGGINTGELFF,TGTGCCAGCAGTGACGGGGGGATCAACACCGGGGAGCTGTTTTTT
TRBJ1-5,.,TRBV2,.,CASSEDGLLGQPQHF,TGTGCCAGCAGTGAAGATGGGCTGCTAGGGCAGCCCCAGCATTTT
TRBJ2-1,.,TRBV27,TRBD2,CASSLWTGGPVEQFF,TGTGCCAGCAGTTTATGGACGGGAGGGCCAGTTGAGCAGTTCTTC
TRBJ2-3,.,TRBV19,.,CASSVSGPSTDTQYF,TGTGCCAGTAGCGTTAGCGGACCTAGCACAGATACGCAGTATTTT
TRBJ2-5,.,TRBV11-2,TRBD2,CASSPAGLAGQETQYF,TGTGCCAGCAGCCCGGCGGGACTAGCGGGGCAAGAGACCCAGTACTTC
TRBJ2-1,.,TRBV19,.,CASSLAPSLEQFF,TGTGCCAGTAGTTTAGCCCCAAGTTTGGAGCAGTTCTTC
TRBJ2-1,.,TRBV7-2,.,CASRPPLGLGSYNEQFF,TGTGCCAGCAGACCCCCTTTAGGCCTGGGCTCCTACAATGAGCAGTTCTTC
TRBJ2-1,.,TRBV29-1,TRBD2,CSARDGGRTSGGDEQFF,TGCAGCGCAAGGGACGGGGGGCGAACTAGCGGCGGCGATGAGCAGTTCTTC
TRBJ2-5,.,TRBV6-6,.,CASGRDWSETQYF,TGTGCCAGCGGCAGGGACTGGTCAGAGACCCAGTACTTC
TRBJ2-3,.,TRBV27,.,CASKRTASTDTQYF,TGTGCCAGCAAAAGGACGGCTAGCACAGATACGCAGTATTTT
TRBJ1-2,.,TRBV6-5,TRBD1,CASSRWTGLSYGYTF,TGTGCCAGCAGCCGATGGACAGGGTTGTCCTATGGCTACACCTTC
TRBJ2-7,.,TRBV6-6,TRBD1,CASSSNRGLKQYF,TGTGCCAGCAGTTCGAACAGGGGCCTCAAGCAGTACTTC
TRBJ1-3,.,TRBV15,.,CATYSGNTIYF,TGTGCCACATACTCTGGAAACACCATATATTTT
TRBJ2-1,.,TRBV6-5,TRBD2,CASTAAGDPDNEQFF,TGTGCCAGCACCGCGGCGGGAGACCCCGACAATGAGCAGTTCTTC
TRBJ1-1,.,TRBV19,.,CASSRDRTSGEAFF,TGTGCCAGTAGCCGAGACCGGACAAGCGGTGAAGCTTTCTTT
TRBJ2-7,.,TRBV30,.,CAWKPLQGLRYEQYF,TGTGCCTGGAAACCCCTCCAGGGACTCAGGTACGAGCAGTACTTC
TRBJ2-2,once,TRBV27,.,CATCDYPNTGELFF,TGTGCCACATGTGACTACCCGAACACCGGGGAGCTGTTTTTT
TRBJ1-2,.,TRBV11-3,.,CASSPEGTVSYYGYTF,TGTGCCAGCAGCCCAGAGGGGACGGTTAGCTACTATGGCTACACCTTC
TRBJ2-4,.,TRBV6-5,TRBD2,CASSYRASGRNIQYF,TGTGCCAGCAGTTACAGGGCTAGCGGGCGAAACATTCAGTACTTC
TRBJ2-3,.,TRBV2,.,CASRSRGTDTQYF,TGTGCCAGCAGGAGCCGGGGCACAGATACGCAGTATTTT
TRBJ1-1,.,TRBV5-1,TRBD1,CASSFQPTGEAEAFF,TGCGCCAGCAGCTTTCAACCGACAGGGGAGGCTGAAGCTTTCTTT
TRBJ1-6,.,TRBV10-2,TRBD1,CASKPGQGSRSPLHF,TGCGCCAGCAAGCCGGGACAGGGGTCCAGGTCACCCCTCCACTTT
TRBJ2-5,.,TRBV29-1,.,CSVGEETQYF,TGCAGCGTCGGGGAAGAGACCCAGTACTTC
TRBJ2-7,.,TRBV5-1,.,CASSLYGDGYEQYF,TGCGCCAGCAGCTTGTATGGGGACGGCTACGAGCAGTACTTC
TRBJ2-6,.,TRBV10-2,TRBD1,CASSGTGLAGANVLTF,TGCGCCAGCAGTGGGACAGGGTTGGCTGGGGCCAACGTCCTGACTTTC
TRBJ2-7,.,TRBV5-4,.,CASSQGPGREQYF,TGTGCCAGCAGCCAGGGACCGGGGAGGGAGCAGTACTTC
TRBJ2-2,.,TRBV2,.,CASSEARPGELFF,TGTGCCAGCAGTGAGGCACGGCCAGGGGAGCTGTTTTTT